Listed below are T cell receptor beta chains from one sample, sequenced in a study of T-cell reconstitution after alpha-beta-depleted transplantation in children. TCRdb ran MiXCR on the PCR reads and lists one entry per CDR3 protein. The sample consists of 200,000 to 250,000 distinct CDR3 sequences, around 9.5% of them appearing once. This material consisted of PBMCs from the stem cell graft donor, taken from the stem cell graft. These receptors were taken from a human donor who donated a stem cell graft to a child with acute lymphoblastic leukemia. The CDR3 runs from the conserved cysteine through the conserved F or W. The D gene is left open where the match is weak. The size of a clone is reported for some rows only, either as once, few or many, or as a class for expanded clones.

clone_size j_call d_call v_call cdr3_aa cdr3_nt
many TRBJ2-3 NA TRBV15 CATSRIKGGDTQYF TGTGCCACCAGCAGGATCAAGGGTGGGGATACGCAGTATTTT
many TRBJ2-7 NA TRBV9 CASSVATILGGNVYEQYF TGTGCCAGCAGCGTAGCTACGATTTTAGGAGGGAACGTCTACGAGCAGTACTTC
many TRBJ2-3 TRBD1 TRBV12-3/TRBV12-4 CASTIDRASTDTQYF TGTGCCAGCACTATTGACAGGGCGAGCACAGATACGCAGTATTTT
NA TRBJ2-3 NA TRBV7-9 CASSLESGVADTQYF TGTGCCAGCAGCTTAGAATCGGGGGTCGCAGATACGCAGTATTTT
NA TRBJ1-3 NA TRBV7-2 CASSLQGKTIYF TGTGCCAGCAGCTTGCAGGGGAAGACCATATATTTT
few TRBJ1-3 NA TRBV7-2 CASSGWTAGSSGNTIYF TGTGCCAGCAGCGGGTGGACCGCCGGGAGCTCTGGAAACACCATATATTTT
NA TRBJ1-2 NA TRBV20-1 CSAGRGDYGYTF TGCAGTGCTGGGAGGGGGGACTATGGCTACACCTTC
many TRBJ1-3 TRBD1 TRBV5-1 CASSSTGDGNTIYF TGCGCCAGCAGCTCCACAGGGGATGGAAACACCATATATTTT
NA TRBJ2-7 TRBD1 TRBV3-1 CASSQRQGGYEQYF TGTGCCAGCAGCCAGAGACAGGGGGGGTACGAGCAGTACTTC
NA TRBJ2-5 TRBD2 TRBV3-1 CACSLRTSSAYQETQYF TGTGCCTGCAGCCTCCGGACTAGTTCTGCGTACCAAGAGACCCAGTACTTC
few TRBJ1-1 TRBD1 TRBV12-3/TRBV12-4 CASSLGYRGDTEAFF TGTGCCAGCAGTTTAGGGTACAGGGGTGACACTGAAGCTTTCTTT
NA TRBJ2-1 NA TRBV19 CASRVLGANEQFF TGTGCCAGTAGGGTCCTGGGAGCCAATGAGCAGTTCTTC
NA TRBJ1-1 NA TRBV7-2 CASNPGTMNTEAFF TGTGCCAGCAACCCCGGGACCATGAACACTGAAGCTTTCTTT
NA TRBJ1-5 NA TRBV6-2/TRBV6-3 CASSYRSGPLGLGQPQHF TGTGCCAGCAGTTACCGGTCCGGGCCACTCGGTCTCGGTCAGCCCCAGCATTTT
many TRBJ2-5 TRBD2 TRBV4-2 CASSQEASGQETQYF TGTGCCAGCAGCCAAGAGGCTAGCGGGCAAGAGACCCAGTACTTC
few TRBJ2-7 NA TRBV10-2 CASRPSSASTNEQYF TGCGCCAGCAGGCCCTCCAGTGCATCGACCAACGAGCAGTACTTC
NA TRBJ2-5 NA TRBV25-1 CATRRGSGETQYF TGTGCCACCCGCAGGGGTAGTGGGGAGACCCAGTACTTC
few TRBJ2-3 NA TRBV12-3/TRBV12-4 CASSEGSDTQYF TGTGCCAGCAGTGAGGGGAGTGATACGCAGTATTTT
few TRBJ2-1 NA TRBV6-5 CASSYSPRDPTYNEQFF TGTGCCAGCAGTTACTCCCCCCGCGACCCCACCTACAATGAGCAGTTCTTC
few TRBJ2-1 NA TRBV3-1 CASSQDRGFRNEQFF TGTGCCAGCAGCCAAGACAGGGGCTTCCGGAATGAGCAGTTCTTC
few TRBJ2-1 TRBD2 TRBV20-1 CSALASGGAYNEQFF TGCAGTGCTTTAGCTAGCGGGGGTGCCTACAATGAGCAGTTCTTC
NA TRBJ1-2 TRBD1 TRBV19 CASSTKVDRVSGYTF TGTGCCAGTAGCACAAAGGTGGACAGGGTCAGTGGCTACACCTTC
NA TRBJ2-1 TRBD2 TRBV3-1 CTSSLYFLSGLGTYNEQFF TGTACCAGCAGTTTATACTTCTTAAGTGGACTAGGCACGTACAATGAGCAGTTCTTC
NA TRBJ2-3 NA TRBV20-1 CSARGRGDTQYF TGCAGTGCTAGAGGGCGGGGAGATACGCAGTATTTT
few TRBJ2-3 NA TRBV5-1 CASSYGTSTDTQYF TGCGCCAGCAGCTACGGGACTAGCACAGATACGCAGTATTTT
many TRBJ2-1 NA TRBV7-9 CASSTRTEVYEQFF TGTGCCAGCAGCACGCGGACAGAGGTCTATGAGCAGTTCTTC
NA TRBJ1-2 TRBD1 TRBV20-1 CSVQDRGYNGYTF TGCAGTGTCCAGGACAGGGGTTACAATGGCTACACCTTC
NA TRBJ2-5 NA TRBV7-8 CASSLPIAEETQYF TGTGCCAGCAGCTTACCGATAGCGGAAGAGACCCAGTACTTC
NA TRBJ2-7 NA TRBV12-3/TRBV12-4 CASNEPSAEQYF TGTGCCAGCAACGAACCGTCGGCCGAGCAGTACTTC
NA TRBJ1-2 NA TRBV29-1 CSGAKTGSSGYTF TGCAGCGGGGCTAAAACAGGGAGCAGCGGCTACACCTTC
NA TRBJ1-1 NA TRBV2 CASIGTPNTEAFF TGTGCCAGCATCGGGACCCCGAACACTGAAGCTTTCTTT
many TRBJ2-1 TRBD1 TRBV5-1 CASSRTGQGIHNEQFF TGCGCCAGCAGCCGAACGGGACAGGGTATCCACAATGAGCAGTTCTTC
many TRBJ1-6 NA TRBV5-1 CASSPGGFWNSPLHF TGCGCCAGCAGCCCTGGGGGCTTTTGGAATTCACCCCTCCACTTT
few TRBJ1-2 NA TRBV20-1 CSARRGDAGYTF TGCAGTGCTAGACGGGGGGATGCTGGCTACACCTTC
many TRBJ2-1 NA TRBV19 CASSNGEQFF TGTGCCAGTAGTAACGGTGAGCAGTTCTTC
many TRBJ1-1 NA TRBV5-6 CASSFRRPGVTEAFF TGTGCCAGCAGCTTCCGCCGCCCAGGGGTGACTGAAGCTTTCTTT
NA TRBJ1-1 NA TRBV29-1 CSVPAGVMNTEAFF TGCAGCGTCCCCGCCGGGGTCATGAACACTGAAGCTTTCTTT
NA TRBJ2-5 TRBD1 TRBV18 CASARDRQETQYF TGTGCCAGCGCGAGGGACAGACAAGAGACCCAGTACTTC
few TRBJ1-1 TRBD1 TRBV20-1 CSANGQGSDTEAFF TGCAGTGCGAACGGACAGGGCTCGGACACTGAAGCTTTCTTT
many TRBJ1-2 NA TRBV10-2 CASSEPTVIYGYTF TGCGCCAGCAGTGAGCCGACGGTAATCTATGGCTACACCTTC
NA TRBJ1-5 TRBD1 TRBV28 CASSDDRGDQPQHF TGTGCCAGCAGCGACGACAGGGGTGATCAGCCCCAGCATTTT
few TRBJ1-5 TRBD1 TRBV27 CASSIKDRAQPQHF TGTGCCAGCAGTATAAAGGACAGGGCTCAGCCCCAGCATTTT
few TRBJ1-5 TRBD1 TRBV6-5 CASSYSTGEYQPQHF TGTGCCAGCAGTTACTCGACAGGGGAATATCAGCCCCAGCATTTT
few TRBJ2-2 TRBD1 TRBV27 CASSLWGTGYTGELFF TGTGCCAGCAGTTTATGGGGGACAGGGTACACCGGGGAGCTGTTTTTT
few TRBJ1-2 TRBD1 TRBV4-3 CASSQDRDSGNSLYGYTF TGCGCCAGCAGCCAAGATCGGGACAGTGGGAATTCTCTCTATGGCTACACCTTC
many TRBJ2-7 NA TRBV12-3/TRBV12-4 CASSLEQSYEQYF TGTGCCAGCAGTTTAGAACAGAGCTACGAGCAGTACTTC
many TRBJ2-2 TRBD2 TRBV29-1 CSVAGPFGTGELFF TGCAGCGTAGCGGGACCCTTTGGCACCGGGGAGCTGTTTTTT